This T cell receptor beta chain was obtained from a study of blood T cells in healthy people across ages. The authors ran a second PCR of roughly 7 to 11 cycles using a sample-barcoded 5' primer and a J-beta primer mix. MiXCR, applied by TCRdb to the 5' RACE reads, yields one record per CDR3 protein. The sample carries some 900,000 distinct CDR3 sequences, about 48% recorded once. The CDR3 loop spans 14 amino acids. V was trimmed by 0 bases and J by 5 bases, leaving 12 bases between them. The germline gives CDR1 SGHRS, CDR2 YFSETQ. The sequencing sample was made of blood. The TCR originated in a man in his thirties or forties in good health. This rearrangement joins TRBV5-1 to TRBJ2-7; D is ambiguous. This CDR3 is CASSLVQIANEQYF. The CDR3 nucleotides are TGCGCCAGCAGCTTGGTTCAAATCGCCAACGAGCAGTACTTC.